This TCR beta chain derives from a study of regulatory T cells in long-lasting Graves disease. This clonotype has ten or more counts. Time point given: newly diagnosed GD, antithyroid drugs for less than 3 months. PBMC RNA served as the TCR library source. Combining iRepertoire HTBI primers with Arm-PCR of CDR3 regions, the authors built TCR beta libraries. TCRdb recomputed calls from the multiplex PCR reads with MiXCR, one row per CDR3 protein. This repertoire shows approximately 480,000 distinct CDR3 sequences, about 16% found once; its top ten account for more than 9%. The same data also went into a second study, on T cells in Graves' hyperthyroidism and ophthalmopathy.

The material sequenced was peripheral blood mononuclear cells (PBMCs), taken at new diagnosis, from a patient treated with antithyroid drugs. The receptor was isolated from a man aged 35 to 55 with Graves disease.

CDR3 DNA sequence: TGTGCCAGCAGCCAAGTGGCGGGAGAGCTCGAGCAGTACTTC. The encoded protein is CASSQVAGELEQYF. V gene TRBV3-1 combines with J gene TRBJ2-7, with 7 nucleotides matching TRBD2. The CDR3 has 14 residues. Trimming took 1 base from V and 6 from J; bases not matched to a gene: 6. From germline, CDR1 is LGHDT and CDR2 YNNKEL (reference sequence).